Each of the 21 T cell receptor beta chains below was sequenced from the same sample in a study of identifying expanded T cells in peripheral blood (dated by TCRdb to the late 2010s). Library construction relied on the immunoSEQ multiplex PCR assay. In its TCRdb copy, this immuneACCESS table keeps in-frame sequences only and misses some clones. Where compared with another copy, unresolved V genes explain less than half of these, and the others have no known cause. In this sample the table shows about 52,000 clones, roughly 82% of which occur a single time. The ten largest account for less than 15% of the sample. Sequenced: blood. Receptors originate from a person aged 18 to 75 in good health.

The chain combines TRBV7-2 with TRBJ2-3; no clear D. Germline lookup yields CDR1 SGHTA and CDR2 FQGNSA. Trimming shortened V by 2 bases and J by 6 bases, and 12 bases separated the two germline ends. The CDR3 has 14 residues. The CDR3 loop is CASSLLSSSDTQYF. CDR3 in DNA: TGTGCCAGCAGCTTACTAAGCTCTTCGGATACGCAGTATTTT.

This sequence joins TRBV4-3 and TRBJ2-3, with 9 bases fitting TRBD2. V shed 4 bases, J shed 7 bases, and the junction held 15 bases outside the gene matches. Per germline, CDR1 LGHNA and CDR2 YSLEER. The CDR3 is 17 amino acids. For the CDR3, the DNA is TGCGCCAGCAGCCGATCCACTAGCGGGCAGGGACAGAATACGCAGTATTTT. It yields the protein CASSRSTSGQGQNTQYF.

The CDR3 nucleotides read TGTGCCAGCAGCTCTACAGGGGATACGCAGTATTTT. It encodes CASSSTGDTQYF. The chain carries TRBV11-3 and TRBJ2-3; D may be TRBD1 (6 bases). With 4 bases removed from V and 6 bases from J, the gap between germline ends came to 8 bases. The CDR3 runs 12 residues. Germline CDR1 SGHNT, CDR2 YENEEA.

The V gene is TRBV5-4, the J gene TRBJ1-1, with D unclear. V was pared by 5 bases and J by 1 base, with 15 bases between. Germline CDR1 SGHNT, CDR2 YYREEE (reference sequence). There are 15 residues in the CDR3. The CDR3 nucleotides are TGTGCCAGCAGTAAAGGCAGGCAGTCGAACACTGAAGCTTTCTTT. Translated: CASSKGRQSNTEAFF.

The rearrangement uses TRBV28 and TRBJ2-7, with 8 bases aligning to TRBD2. Per the germline V gene, CDR1 is MDHEN and CDR2 is SYDVKM. V was clipped by 8 bases and J by 5 bases; unmatched bases: 11. The CDR3 length is 14 residues. CDR3 nucleotide sequence: TGTGCCAGCTCTAAGGGACTAGTCTACCACGAGCAGTACTTC. Encoded protein: CASSKGLVYHEQYF.

The rearrangement uses TRBV5-4 and TRBJ2-1, with 8 bases aligning to TRBD2. V lost 2 bases, J lost 8 bases, and 9 bases stayed unmatched. The CDR3 extends over 15 amino acids. Germline assignment: CDR1 SGHNT and CDR2 YYREEE (reference sequence). For the CDR3, the DNA is TGTGCCAGCAGCTTAAAGCGGGAGAGGAACTATGAGCAGTTCTTC. Its protein product is CASSLKRERNYEQFF.

The V gene is TRBV11-2, the J gene TRBJ1-1, with D tentatively TRBD1 (6 bases). The CDR3 length is 14 residues. V dropped 6 bases and J dropped 1 base, with 12 bases sitting between them. Germline assignment: CDR1 SGHAT and CDR2 FQNNGV. CDR3 bases: TGTGCCAGCAGGGACAGCGGGTGGAACACTGAAGCTTTCTTT. It yields the protein CASRDSGWNTEAFF.

This clone was observed a single time. J is TRBJ2-5 and V is TRBV25-1, with TRBD1 identical over 7 bases. The CDR3 covers 15 residues. Germline CDR1 reads MGHDK; CDR2 reads SYGVNS. Trimming cost V 8 bases and J 5 bases; bases outside gene matches: 14. In nucleotides, the CDR3 is TGTGCCAGCGCCCAACCTAGGGGGCGCGGGGAGACCCAGTACTTC. Protein product: CASAQPRGRGETQYF.

The chain couples TRBV12-1 to TRBJ1-5; the table's D call of TRBD1 was not tested on the DNA. TRBV12-1 is termed a pseudogene. The CDR3 extends over 13 amino acids. The CDR3 DNA is TGTGCCAGCAGCAGGGGCGTTCATCAGCCCCAGCATTTT. It yields the protein CASSRGVHQPQHF.

This chain joins TRBV29-1 and TRBJ2-1, with 9 positions matching TRBD1. The CDR3 is 15 amino acids. The J segment lost 2 bases and the V segment lost 4 bases, leaving 6 bases of the junction unmatched. CDR1 is SQVTM and CDR2 is ANQGSEA in the germline V gene. The CDR3 sequence: CSVAGDRVTYNEQFF. The CDR3 nucleotides are TGCAGCGTTGCCGGGGACAGGGTCACCTACAATGAGCAGTTCTTC.

The J gene is TRBJ2-3, the V gene TRBV9; 9 bases fit TRBD2. Germline V CDR1 and CDR2: SGDLS, YYNGEE. The CDR3 extends over 15 amino acids. Trimming cost V 4 bases and J 6 bases; bases outside gene matches: 9. CDR3 bases: TGTGCCAGCAGCCCGATGGGCGGGAGGGCGGATACGCAGTATTTT. This translates into CASSPMGGRADTQYF.

The sample holds a few counts of this clone. The genes are TRBV7-9 and TRBJ1-1; D is unresolved. CDR1 is SEHNR and CDR2 is FQNEAQ in the germline V gene (reference sequence). V was pared by 5 bases and J by 4 bases, with 14 bases between. CDR3 length equals 14 residues. Written as DNA, the CDR3 is TGTGCCAGCAGCCTAGTCGAGGCCCCCACTGAAGCTTTCTTT. It is translated as CASSLVEAPTEAFF.

The gene calls are TRBV5-5 and TRBJ1-4; 8 positions agree with TRBD1. With V trimmed by 0 bases and J by 8 bases, 9 bases remained unmatched. This CDR3 region has 16 residues. The germline gives CDR1 SGHKS, CDR2 YYEKEE (reference sequence). Written as DNA, the CDR3 is TGTGCCAGCAGCTTGGAGCCCGACAGGGGAGGAGAAAAACTGTTTTTT. It specifies CASSLEPDRGGEKLFF.

The V gene is TRBV19, the J gene TRBJ2-3; no definite D call. V lost 5 bases and J lost 5, with 5 bases in between. The CDR3 extends over 11 amino acids. The germline V gene has CDR1 LNHDA and CDR2 SQIVND (reference sequence). In DNA form, the CDR3 reads TGTGCCAGTAGTGAGTTAGATACGCAGTATTTT. It is translated as CASSELDTQYF.

CDR3 residues: CASRGTSSYEQYV. The CDR3 nucleotides are TGTGCCAGCAGGGGGACTAGCTCCTACGAGCAGTACGTC. The genes are TRBV6-5 and TRBJ2-7; 8 positions match TRBD2. This CDR3 has 13 residues. Germline CDR1 and CDR2: MNHEY and SVGAGI. V lost 6 bases and J lost 0; bases outside the gene matches: 1.

The J gene is TRBJ2-3, the V gene TRBV10-3; 7 bases are shared with TRBD1. There are 14 residues in the CDR3. J gave up 1 base and V 6 bases, and 4 bases lay outside the gene matches. Germline CDR1 and CDR2: ENHRY and SYGVKD. The CDR3: CAISGGQGTDTQYF. CDR3 coding DNA: TGTGCCATCAGCGGCGGACAGGGCACAGATACGCAGTATTTT.

The chain recombines TRBV5-4 with TRBJ2-1, with D uncertain. This CDR3 has 11 residues. Trimming left V 3 bases short and J 9 bases short, with 7 bases between. Per the germline V gene, CDR1 is SGHNT and CDR2 is YYREEE (reference sequence). As DNA, the CDR3 is TGTGCCAGCAGCTCATCTGGTGAGCAGTTCTTC. It codes for CASSSSGEQFF.

This chain links TRBV6-1 with TRBJ1-5; D not certain. Trimming left V 2 bases short and J 5 bases short, with 13 bases between. The CDR3 is 15 amino acids. Per germline, CDR1 MNHNS and CDR2 SASEGT. CDR3 region: CASSELFLSDQPQHF. The CDR3 DNA follows: TGTGCCAGCAGTGAACTTTTTTTGTCCGATCAGCCCCAGCATTTT.

In DNA, the CDR3 is TGCGCCAGCAGCTTGGCTAGCCTGAGCTCCTACAATGAGCAGTTCTTC. Its protein product is CASSLASLSSYNEQFF. The chain combines TRBV5-1 with TRBJ2-1; weak D call: TRBD2 (5 bases). Per germline, CDR1 SGHRS and CDR2 YFSETQ. The CDR3 extends over 16 amino acids. Trimming left V 0 bases short and J 0 bases short, with 10 bases between. Combining the CDR3 with reference TRBV5-1 and TRBJ2-1 gives the whole variable domain KAGVTQTPRYLIKTRGQQVTLSCSPISGHRSVSWYQQTPGQGLQFLFEYFSETQRNKGNFPGRFSGRQFSNSRSEMNVSTLELGDSALYLCASSLASLSSYNEQFFGPGTRLTVL.

This rearrangement joins TRBV5-6 to TRBJ2-7, with D possibly matching TRBD2 (5 bases). The CDR3 is 17 amino acids. The V gene's germline CDR1 is SGHDT and CDR2 YYEEEE. V gave up 2 bases and J gave up 2 bases, with 20 bases separating them. CDR3 coding DNA: TGTGCCAGCAGCTTCACCATTTCTGCAGAGCGGCCCTACGAGCAGTACTTC. The encoded protein is CASSFTISAERPYEQYF.

V usage is TRBV7-6 and J usage is TRBJ1-1; D possibly corresponds to TRBD1 (6 bases). The CDR3 runs to 13 residues. CDR1 and CDR2 (germline): SGHVS, FNYEAQ. The V end lost 5 bases, the J end lost 1 base, and 8 bases lay between the germline ends. CDR3 loop: CASSVQGNTEAFF. The CDR3 nucleotides are TGTGCCAGCAGCGTACAGGGGAACACTGAAGCTTTCTTT.